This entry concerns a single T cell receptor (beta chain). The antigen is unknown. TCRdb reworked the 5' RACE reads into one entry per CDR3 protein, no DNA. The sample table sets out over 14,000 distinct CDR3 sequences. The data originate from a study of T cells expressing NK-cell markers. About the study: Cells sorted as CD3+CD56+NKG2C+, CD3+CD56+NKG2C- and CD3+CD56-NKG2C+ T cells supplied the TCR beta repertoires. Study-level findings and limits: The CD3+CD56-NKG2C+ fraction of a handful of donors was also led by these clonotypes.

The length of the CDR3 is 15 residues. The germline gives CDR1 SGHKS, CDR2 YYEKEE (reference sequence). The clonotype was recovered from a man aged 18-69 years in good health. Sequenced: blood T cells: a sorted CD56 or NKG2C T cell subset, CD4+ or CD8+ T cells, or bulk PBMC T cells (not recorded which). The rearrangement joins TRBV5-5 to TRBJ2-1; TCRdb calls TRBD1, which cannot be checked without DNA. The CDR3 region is CASSLPGQGRNEQFF.